The entry below gives a single TCR beta chain sequence along with its context. Looked up from germline, CDR1 is MDHEN and CDR2 is SYDVKM. This CDR3 region has 17 residues. V was clipped by 7 bases and J by 3 bases; unmatched bases: 11. Authors' analysis steps: Quantification of nucleated cells was approximated via reference gene primer amplification. Assay: immunoSEQ multiplex PCR; the TCRdb copy retains only in-frame clones and omits some. That table furnishes V, J and clone size, whereas the DNA furnished D and trimming. The sample holds about 200,000 clones; 87% are singletons and the top ten take under 2%. These data belong to a study of blood T cell repertoires in COVID-19. Across the whole study: From the United States, Italy and Spain came samples of acute and convalescent COVID-19. The cDNA or gDNA used as material had been derived from T cells, B-cell-depleted T cells, or PBMCs.

This rearrangement joins TRBV28 to TRBJ2-3, with 12 bases that match TRBD2. Specimen: peripheral blood. This receptor was obtained from a man aged 35-49 years with active or convalescent COVID-19. The CDR3 coding sequence is TGTGCCAGCACCTTATCCCTGACTAGCGGGAGTACAGATACGCAGTATTTT. Its protein product is CASTLSLTSGSTDTQYF.